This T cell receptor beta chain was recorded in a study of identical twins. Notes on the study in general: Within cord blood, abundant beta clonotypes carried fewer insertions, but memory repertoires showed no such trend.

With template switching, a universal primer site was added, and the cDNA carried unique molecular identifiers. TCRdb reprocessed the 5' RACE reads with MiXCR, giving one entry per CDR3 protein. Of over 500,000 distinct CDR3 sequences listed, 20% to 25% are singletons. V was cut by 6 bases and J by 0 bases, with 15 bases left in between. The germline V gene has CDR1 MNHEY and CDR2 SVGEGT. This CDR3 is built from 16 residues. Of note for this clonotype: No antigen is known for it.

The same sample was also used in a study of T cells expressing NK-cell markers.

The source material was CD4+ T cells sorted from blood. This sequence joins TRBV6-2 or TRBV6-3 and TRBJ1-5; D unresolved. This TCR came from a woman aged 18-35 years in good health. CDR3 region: CASSRGWRYSNQPQHF. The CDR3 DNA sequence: TGTGCCAGCAGCCGAGGCTGGAGGTATAGCAATCAGCCCCAGCATTTT.